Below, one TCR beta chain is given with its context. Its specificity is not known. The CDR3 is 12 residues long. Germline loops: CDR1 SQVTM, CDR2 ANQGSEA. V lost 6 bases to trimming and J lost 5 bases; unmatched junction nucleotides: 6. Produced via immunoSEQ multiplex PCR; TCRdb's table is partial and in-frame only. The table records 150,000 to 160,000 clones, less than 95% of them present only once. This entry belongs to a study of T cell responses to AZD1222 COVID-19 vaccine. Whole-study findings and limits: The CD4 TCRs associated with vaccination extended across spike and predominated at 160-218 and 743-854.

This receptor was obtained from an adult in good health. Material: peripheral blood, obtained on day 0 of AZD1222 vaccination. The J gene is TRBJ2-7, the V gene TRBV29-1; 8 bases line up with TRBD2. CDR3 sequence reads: CSVLADRDEQYF. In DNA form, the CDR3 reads TGCAGCGTACTAGCGGACCGGGACGAGCAGTACTTC.